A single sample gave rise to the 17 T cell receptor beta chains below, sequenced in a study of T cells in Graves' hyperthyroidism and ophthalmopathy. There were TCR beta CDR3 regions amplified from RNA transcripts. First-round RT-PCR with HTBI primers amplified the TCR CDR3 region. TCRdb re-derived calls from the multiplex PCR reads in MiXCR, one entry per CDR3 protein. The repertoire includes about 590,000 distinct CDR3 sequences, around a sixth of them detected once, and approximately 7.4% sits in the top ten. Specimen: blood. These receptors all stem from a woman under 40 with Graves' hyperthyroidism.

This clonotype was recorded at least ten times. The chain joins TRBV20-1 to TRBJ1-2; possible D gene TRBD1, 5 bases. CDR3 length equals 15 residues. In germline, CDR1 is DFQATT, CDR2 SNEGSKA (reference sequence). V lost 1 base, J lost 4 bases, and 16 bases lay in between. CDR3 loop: CSARGGPLSPYGYTF. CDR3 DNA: TGCAGTGCTAGAGGGGGCCCCCTCTCGCCCTATGGCTACACCTTC.

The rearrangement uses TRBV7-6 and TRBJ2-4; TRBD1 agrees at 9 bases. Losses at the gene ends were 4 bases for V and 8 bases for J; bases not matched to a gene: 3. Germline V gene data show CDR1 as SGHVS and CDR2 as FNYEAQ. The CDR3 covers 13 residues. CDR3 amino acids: CASSSRTGDIQYF. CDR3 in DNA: TGTGCCAGCAGCTCAAGGACAGGGGACATTCAGTACTTC.

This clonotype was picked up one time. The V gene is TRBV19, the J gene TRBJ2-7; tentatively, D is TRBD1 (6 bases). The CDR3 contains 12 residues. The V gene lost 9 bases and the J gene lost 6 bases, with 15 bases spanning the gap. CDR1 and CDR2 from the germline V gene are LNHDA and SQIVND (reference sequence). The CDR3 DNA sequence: TGTGCCAGCGGGACACTACTAGGCGAGCAGTACTTC. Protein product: CASGTLLGEQYF.

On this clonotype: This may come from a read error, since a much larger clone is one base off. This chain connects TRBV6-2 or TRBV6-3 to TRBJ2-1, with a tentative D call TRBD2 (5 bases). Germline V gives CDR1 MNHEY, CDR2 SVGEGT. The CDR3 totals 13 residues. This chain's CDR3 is CASLYPDYDEQFF. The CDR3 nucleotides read TGTGCCAGCCTGTACCCCGACTACGATGAGCAGTTCTTC.

In DNA form, the CDR3 reads TGTGCCAGCAGTTCTATACAGGGAGGACAGCCCCAGCATTTT. Protein product: CASSSIQGGQPQHF. The chain has TRBV27 and TRBJ1-5; D is possibly TRBD1 (6 bases). Germline V lookup: CDR1 MNHEY, CDR2 SMNVEV (reference sequence). CDR3 length: 14 amino acids. Trimming removed 4 bases from V and 7 bases from J, with 14 bases in between.

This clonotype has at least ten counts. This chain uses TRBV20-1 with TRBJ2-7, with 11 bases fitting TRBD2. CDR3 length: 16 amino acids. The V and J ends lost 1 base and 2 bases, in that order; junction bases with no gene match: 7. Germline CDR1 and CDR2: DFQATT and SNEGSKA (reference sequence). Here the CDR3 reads CSARVPGLADTYEQYF. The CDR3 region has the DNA TGCAGTGCTAGAGTACCGGGACTAGCGGACACCTACGAGCAGTACTTC.

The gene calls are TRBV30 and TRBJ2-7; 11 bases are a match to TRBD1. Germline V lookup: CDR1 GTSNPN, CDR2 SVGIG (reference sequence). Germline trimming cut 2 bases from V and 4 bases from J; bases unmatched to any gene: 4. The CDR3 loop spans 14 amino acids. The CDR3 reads CAWSRTGGSYEQYF. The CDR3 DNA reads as TGTGCCTGGAGTCGGACAGGGGGCAGTTACGAGCAGTACTTC.

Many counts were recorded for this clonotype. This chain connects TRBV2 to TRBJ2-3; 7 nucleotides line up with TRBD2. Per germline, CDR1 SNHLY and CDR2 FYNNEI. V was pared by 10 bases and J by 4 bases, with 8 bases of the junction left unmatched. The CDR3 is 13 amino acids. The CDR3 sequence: CATARGRADTQYF. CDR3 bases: TGTGCCACCGCCCGGGGGAGGGCAGATACGCAGTATTTT.

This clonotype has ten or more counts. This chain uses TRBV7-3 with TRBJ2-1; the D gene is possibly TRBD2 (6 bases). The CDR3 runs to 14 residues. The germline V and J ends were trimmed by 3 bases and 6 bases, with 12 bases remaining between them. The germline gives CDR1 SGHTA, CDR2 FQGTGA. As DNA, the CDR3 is TGTGCCAGCAGCTTGCGGTTCGGGGGCAATGAGCAGTTCTTC. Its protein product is CASSLRFGGNEQFF.

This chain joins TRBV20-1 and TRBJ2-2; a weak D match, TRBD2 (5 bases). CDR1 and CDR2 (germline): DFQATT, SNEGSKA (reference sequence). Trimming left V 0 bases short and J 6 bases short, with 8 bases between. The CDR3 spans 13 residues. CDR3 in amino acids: CSARDHGAGELFF. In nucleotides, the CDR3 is TGCAGTGCTAGAGATCACGGGGCCGGGGAGCTGTTTTTT.

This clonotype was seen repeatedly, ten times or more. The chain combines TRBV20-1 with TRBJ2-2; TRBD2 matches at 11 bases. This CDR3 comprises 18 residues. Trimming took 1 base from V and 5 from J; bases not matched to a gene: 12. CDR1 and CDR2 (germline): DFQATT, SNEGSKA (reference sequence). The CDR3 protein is CSARGETSGTVGTGELFF. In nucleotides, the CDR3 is TGCAGTGCTAGAGGGGAGACTAGCGGGACTGTAGGTACCGGGGAGCTGTTTTTT.

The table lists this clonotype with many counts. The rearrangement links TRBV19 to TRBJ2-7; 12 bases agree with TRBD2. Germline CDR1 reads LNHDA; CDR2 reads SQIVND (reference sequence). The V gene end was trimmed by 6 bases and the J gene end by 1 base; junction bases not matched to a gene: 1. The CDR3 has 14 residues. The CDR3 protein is CASRTSGSSYEQYF. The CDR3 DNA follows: TGTGCCAGTAGGACTAGCGGGAGTTCCTACGAGCAGTACTTC.

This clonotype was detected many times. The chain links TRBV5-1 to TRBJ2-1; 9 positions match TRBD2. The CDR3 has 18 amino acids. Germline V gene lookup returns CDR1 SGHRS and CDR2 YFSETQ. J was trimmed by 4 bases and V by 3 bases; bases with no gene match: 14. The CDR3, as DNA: TGCGCCAGCAGCTCGGGACTAGCAGAGGTTAGGGGTTACAATGAGCAGTTCTTC. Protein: CASSSGLAEVRGYNEQFF.

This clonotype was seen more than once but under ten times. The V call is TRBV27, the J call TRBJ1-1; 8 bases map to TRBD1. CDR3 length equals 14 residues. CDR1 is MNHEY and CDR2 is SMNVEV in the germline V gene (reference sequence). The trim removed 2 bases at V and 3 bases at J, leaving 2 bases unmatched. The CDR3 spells CASSLNRGYTEAFF. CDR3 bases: TGTGCCAGCAGTTTAAACAGGGGGTACACTGAAGCTTTCTTT.

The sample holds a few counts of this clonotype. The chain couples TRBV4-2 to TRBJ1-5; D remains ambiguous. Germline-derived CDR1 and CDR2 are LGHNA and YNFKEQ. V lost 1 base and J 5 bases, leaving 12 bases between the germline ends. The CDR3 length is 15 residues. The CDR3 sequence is CASSQGAQIDQPQHF. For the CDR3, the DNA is TGTGCCAGCAGCCAAGGAGCCCAGATCGATCAGCCCCAGCATTTT.

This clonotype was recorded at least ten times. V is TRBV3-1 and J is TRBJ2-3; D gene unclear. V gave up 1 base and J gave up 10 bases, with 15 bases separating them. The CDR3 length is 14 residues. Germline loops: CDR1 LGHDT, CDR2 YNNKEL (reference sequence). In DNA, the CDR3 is TGTGCCAGCAGCCAAGGGGCCCCCCCCCGATCGCAGTATTTT. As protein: CASSQGAPPRSQYF.

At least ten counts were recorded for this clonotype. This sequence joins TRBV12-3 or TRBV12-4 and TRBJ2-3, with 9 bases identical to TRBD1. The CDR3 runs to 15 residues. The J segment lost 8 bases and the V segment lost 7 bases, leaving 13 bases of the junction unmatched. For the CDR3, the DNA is TGTGCCAGCACTCCCCGGGACAGGGATCCTGCTACGCAGTATTTT. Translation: CASTPRDRDPATQYF.